Below are 16 T cell receptor beta chains sequenced from a single sample in a study of blood T cells in healthy people across ages. A second about 6 to 12 cycle PCR used barcoded and J-beta primers. TCRdb ran MiXCR on the 5' RACE reads and lists one entry per CDR3 protein. The sample consists of some 1.5 million distinct CDR3 sequences, roughly 27% of them appearing once. Source material: blood. Receptors originate from a young woman in good health.

This clonotype was observed a few times. The CDR3 loop reads CATTGGGAQAEAFF. The CDR3 region has the DNA TGTGCCACCACTGGCGGGGGGGCCCAGGCAGAAGCTTTCTTT. V and J are TRBV2 and TRBJ1-1; a weak D match, TRBD1 (6 bases). The CDR3 sequence is 14 residues long. V lost 10 bases, J lost 8 bases, and 23 bases lay in between. The germline V gene encodes CDR1 SNHLY and CDR2 FYNNEI.

The chain joins TRBV28 to TRBJ2-3; TRBD1 matches at 9 bases. In germline, CDR1 is MDHEN, CDR2 SYDVKM. CDR3 size: 17 residues. V lost 5 bases to trimming and J lost 3 bases; unmatched junction nucleotides: 12. Here the CDR3 reads CASSPSGQGFSTDTQYF. The CDR3 DNA reads TGTGCCAGCAGTCCCTCAGGACAGGGGTTCTCAACAGATACGCAGTATTTT. Together with reference TRBV28 and TRBJ2-3, the CDR3 gives the full variable domain: DVKVTQSSRYLVKRTGEKVFLECVQDMDHENMFWYRQDPGLGLRLIYFSYDVKMKEKGDIPEGYSVSREKKERFSLILESASTNQTSMYLCASSPSGQGFSTDTQYFGPGTRLTVL.

The CDR3 DNA reads as TGCGCCAGCAGCTTACAGAGCCCCTACAATGAGCAGTTCTTC. It is translated as CASSLQSPYNEQFF. V gene TRBV5-1 combines with J gene TRBJ2-1; no clear D gene. The germline V gene encodes CDR1 SGHRS and CDR2 YFSETQ. The germline V and J ends were trimmed by 2 bases and 2 bases, with 8 bases remaining between them. The CDR3 spans 14 residues.

This clonotype was picked up many times. One end of the junction does not line up with germline, which may come from a read error. This chain joins TRBV10-2 and TRBJ2-7; D possibly corresponds to TRBD2 (5 bases). The germline CDR1 and CDR2 sequences are WSHSY and SAAADI. The CDR3 has 13 amino acids. CDR3 region: CASSVDWTYEQYF. CDR3 DNA: TGTGCCAGCAGTGTGGACTGGACCTACGAGCAGTACTTC.

A few counts support this clonotype. V usage is TRBV24-1 and J usage is TRBJ1-2; D call uncertain. The length of the CDR3 is 15 residues. The germline CDR1 and CDR2 sequences are KGHDR and SFDVKD. Trimming removed 5 bases from V and 0 bases from J, with 12 bases in between. For the CDR3, the DNA is TGTGCCACCAGTGGGGGTAGAGATGCTAACTATGGCTACACCTTC. Translating gives CATSGGRDANYGYTF.

This chain links TRBV7-9 with TRBJ2-1; 10 bases are shared with TRBD2. The germline V gene encodes CDR1 SEHNR and CDR2 FQNEAQ (reference sequence). There are 18 residues in the CDR3. V gave up 6 bases and J gave up 8 bases; unmatched junction bases: 19. The DNA for the CDR3 is TGTGCCAGCAGTGCAGGTCCGCTAGCGGGGGCGGTTAGGTATGAGCAGTTCTTC. This translates into CASSAGPLAGAVRYEQFF.

Concerning this clonotype: A read error may produce the germline difference seen at one junction end. The chain employs TRBV5-1 and TRBJ2-3; D uncertain. Looked up from germline, CDR1 is SGHRS and CDR2 is YFSETQ. The CDR3 length is 14 residues. As DNA, the CDR3 is TGCGCCAGCAGCGAATTATACCGCACAGATGCGCAGTATTTT. Encoded protein: CASSELYRTDAQYF.

The chain is built from TRBV11-2 and TRBJ1-5, with a tentative D call TRBD1 (6 bases). Germline V gives CDR1 SGHAT, CDR2 FQNNGV. This CDR3 spans 15 amino acids. Trimming took off 2 bases at V and 2 bases at J, with 10 bases between the two ends. The CDR3 loop is CASSLSGARNQPQHF. CDR3 bases: TGTGCCAGCAGCTTATCAGGGGCGCGCAATCAGCCCCAGCATTTT.

The chain has TRBV29-1 and TRBJ1-1; TRBD1 matches at 7 bases. Trimming removed 7 bases from V and 8 bases from J; junction bases left unmatched: 7. Germline V gene sequence: CDR1 SQVTM, CDR2 ANQGSEA. CDR3 length: 11 residues. The CDR3 is CSDSRGGEAFF. Here the CDR3 DNA reads TGCAGCGACTCCAGGGGGGGGGAAGCTTTCTTT. The complete variable domain, with remaining parts taken from reference TRBV29-1 and TRBJ1-1, reads SAVISQKPSRDICQRGTSLTIQCQVDSQVTMMFWYRQQPGQSLTLIATANQGSEATYESGFVIDKFPISRPNLTFSTLTVSNMSPEDSSIYLCSDSRGGEAFFGQGTRLTVV.

This clonotype showed up many times. The gene calls are TRBV6-5 and TRBJ2-3; D not certain. This CDR3 has 14 residues. The germline gives CDR1 MNHEY, CDR2 SVGAGI. V was trimmed by 8 bases and J by 0 bases, leaving 12 bases between them. For the CDR3, the DNA is TGTGCCAGCGCTAACATGCCTAGCACAGATACGCAGTATTTT. It encodes CASANMPSTDTQYF.

This clonotype has a handful of counts. J is TRBJ1-1 and V is TRBV9; no clear D. Trimming removed 4 bases at V and 1 base at J, with 8 bases between. Germline V lookup: CDR1 SGDLS, CDR2 YYNGEE. The CDR3 totals 13 residues. CDR3 nucleotide sequence: TGTGCCAGCAGCCAAACAACGAACACTGAAGCTTTCTTT. The encoded protein is CASSQTTNTEAFF.

This clonotype has at least ten counts. This CDR3 reads CSVEGGAQSWETQYF. CDR3 nucleotides: TGCAGCGTTGAGGGGGGGGCCCAGTCTTGGGAGACCCAGTACTTC. This chain joins TRBV29-1 and TRBJ2-5; D might be TRBD2 (7 bases). Trimming pared 3 bases from V and 5 bases from J, leaving 19 bases between. Germline-derived CDR1 and CDR2 are SQVTM and ANQGSEA. The CDR3 totals 15 residues.

This clonotype was seen at least ten times. The genes are TRBV7-2 and TRBJ2-1; TRBD2 might be the D (6 bases). Germline values: CDR1 SGHTA, CDR2 FQGNSA. The CDR3 consists of 14 residues. V was trimmed by 0 bases and J by 6 bases, leaving 9 bases between them. The CDR3 protein is CASSLAKAGNEQFF. The CDR3 nucleotides read TGTGCCAGCAGCTTAGCGAAAGCGGGCAATGAGCAGTTCTTC.

The rearrangement links TRBV25-1 to TRBJ2-7; unclear D gene. Per germline, CDR1 MGHDK and CDR2 SYGVNS. The CDR3 is 12 residues long. V lost 0 bases and J 5 bases, leaving 5 bases between the germline ends. The CDR3 DNA reads as TGTGCCAGCAGTGAATATTTGAACGAGCAGTACTTC. Translating gives CASSEYLNEQYF.

In DNA form, the CDR3 reads TGCGCCAGCAGTGAGTCGACACAGTTTGAGCAGTACTTC. It is translated as CASSESTQFEQYF. The chain has TRBV10-1 and TRBJ2-7; no firm D call. The V gene lost 0 bases and the J gene lost 7 bases, with 10 bases spanning the gap. Germline lookup yields CDR1 WNHNN and CDR2 SYGVQD (reference sequence). This CDR3 region has 13 residues.

This chain uses TRBV12-3 or TRBV12-4 with TRBJ2-3; D perhaps matches TRBD2 (5 bases). The CDR3 has 15 amino acids. V was pared by 2 bases and J by 5 bases, with 14 bases between. As DNA, the CDR3 is TGTGCCAGCAGTTTAAACTGGATCAGCGGAGATACGCAGTATTTT. Its protein product is CASSLNWISGDTQYF.